This T cell receptor (beta chain) derives from a study of OX40 agonist ivuxolimab in advanced cancers. Study-level background: Ivuxolimab, an antibody that agonizes OX40 (CD134), was administered to the patients. The eligibility criteria allowed prior anti-PD-1, anti-PD-L1 or anti-CTLA-4 therapy, and about 40% had some. Broader study findings: Relative to CD4+, CD8+ T cells held more expanded clones on average. At 0.1-3.0 mg/kg, partial responders had clonal expansion among the lowest observed.

As for this clone: What it binds is not known.

Libraries were prepared by immunoSEQ multiplex PCR; TCRdb keeps only in-frame clonotypes and omits some of them. The data show about 78,000 clones, about four fifths seen once. V dropped 3 bases and J dropped 7 bases, with 19 bases sitting between them. The CDR3 is 15 amino acids. Germline CDR1 reads MNHEY; CDR2 reads SMNVEV (reference sequence). This receptor was identified in an adult with an advanced solid tumor such as melanoma, head and neck, liver or kidney cancer. V and J are TRBV27 and TRBJ2-7; perhaps TRBD2 as D (5 bases). The sample here was CD4+ or CD8+ T cells sorted from blood, taken in a trial of the OX40 agonist ivuxolimab. CDR3 sequence (DNA): TGTGCCAGCAGTTTCACACTAAATCTAGCTCGGGAGCAGTACTTC. Its protein product is CASSFTLNLAREQYF.